Listed here are 7 T cell receptor beta chains from one sample, sequenced in a study of blood T cell repertoires in COVID-19. The table came from immunoSEQ multiplex PCR; TCRdb's copy has only in-frame clones and leaves some out. This table holds some 120,000 clones, approximately 82% found once. The source material was peripheral blood. The receptors were gathered from an older man with active or convalescent COVID-19.

The genes are TRBV5-1 and TRBJ2-1; TRBD2 aligns across 15 bases. J lost 0 bases, V lost 5 bases, and 9 bases had no gene match. This CDR3 is 19 amino acids long. Germline CDR1 is SGHRS and CDR2 is YFSETQ. In nucleotides, the CDR3 is TGCGCCAGCAGAGACGCCGGGACTAGCGGGGGGAGCTCCTACAATGAGCAGTTCTTC. It specifies CASRDAGTSGGSSYNEQFF.

This chain links TRBV7-3 with TRBJ2-1; 11 bases agree with TRBD2. The CDR3 spans 16 residues. The ends lost 2 bases at V and 9 bases at J; junction bases unmatched: 9. In germline, CDR1 is SGHTA, CDR2 FQGTGA. The CDR3 sequence: CASSLPVAGGRTEQFF. The CDR3 coding sequence is TGTGCCAGCAGCTTACCCGTAGCGGGGGGGCGCACTGAGCAGTTCTTC.

The CDR3 is CATSTTSTQYF. CDR3 DNA sequence: TGTGCCACCAGTACGACTAGTACGCAGTATTTT. This chain uses TRBV24-1 with TRBJ2-3; D is perhaps TRBD2 (6 bases). CDR3 length equals 11 residues. The V end was cut by 6 bases, the J end by 8 bases, with 8 bases between. Germline V gene sequence: CDR1 KGHDR, CDR2 SFDVKD.

V usage is TRBV27 and J usage is TRBJ2-1, with D perhaps matching TRBD2 (5 bases). The CDR3 spans 13 residues. V lost 10 bases to trimming and J lost 9 bases, with 19 bases between them. CDR1 MNHEY and CDR2 SMNVEV come from the germline V gene (reference sequence). The CDR3 sequence is CATSPLLETEQFF. DNA for the CDR3: TGTGCCACCTCCCCCCTACTAGAGACTGAGCAGTTCTTC.

The rearrangement joins TRBV11-1 to TRBJ1-2, with D tentatively TRBD1 (5 bases). The CDR3 covers 15 residues. Trimming stripped 2 bases from V and 0 bases from J, with 10 bases between. Germline loops: CDR1 SGHAT, CDR2 FQDESV (reference sequence). As DNA, the CDR3 is TGTGCCAGCAGCTTAACGGGGGTAGCTAACTATGGCTACACCTTC. Its translation: CASSLTGVANYGYTF.

This clone came up once. The V call is TRBV18, the J call TRBJ1-2, with 9 bases matching TRBD1. The CDR3 extends over 15 amino acids. Germline trimming cut 3 bases from V and 4 bases from J; bases unmatched to any gene: 6. The germline gives CDR1 KGHSH, CDR2 LQKENI. The CDR3, as DNA: TGTGCCAGCTCACCCCGGGACAGGGAACTCTATGGCTACACCTTC. Translation gives CASSPRDRELYGYTF. The variable domain in full, completed from reference TRBV18 and TRBJ1-2, reads NAGVMQNPRHLVRRRGQEARLRCSPMKGHSHVYWYRQLPEEGLKFMVYLQKENIIDESGMPKERFSAEFPKEGPSILRIQQVVRGDSAAYFCASSPRDRELYGYTFGSGTRLTVV.

V and J are TRBV18 and TRBJ1-1; D uncertain. Germline CDR1 reads KGHSH; CDR2 reads LQKENI. V shed 3 bases and J shed 1 base, with 9 bases lying between them. CDR3 length equals 14 residues. CDR3 loop: CASSPYPENTEAFF. The CDR3 coding sequence is TGTGCCAGCTCACCCTACCCTGAGAACACTGAAGCTTTCTTT.